What follows describes a single T cell receptor beta chain. Antigen: not known. One entry per CDR3 protein, called by TCRdb with MiXCR from the reads. Among about a million distinct CDR3 sequences listed, roughly 30% were seen once. This sample is drawn from a study of T cell repertoires in cytomegalovirus infection. Study summary: The authors relied on CMV epitopes, both recently identified HLA-C-restricted and well-studied HLA-B-restricted. Carrying CMV and the relevant HLA type showed in public TCR beta signatures.

Study results and limitations: Dominating the ex vivo response were HLA-C-restricted CMV-specific TCR beta clonotypes. Individuals carrying CMV plus the relevant HLA were identified by cumulative frequency of public TCR beta families.

Germline loops: CDR1 SEHNR, CDR2 FQNEAQ (reference sequence). Trimming left V 8 bases short and J 0 bases short, with 13 bases between. The CDR3 has 14 residues. Sample: cultured CD8+ T cells from PBMCs, taken from culture after CMV antigen stimulation. This chain connects TRBV7-9 to TRBJ1-1; a possible D gene is TRBD1 (6 bases). The receptor's source is a human donor in good health (CMV status not recorded). Some clones in this sample may be carry-over from other donors' samples. The CDR3 DNA reads as TGTGCCAGCTCCCAGACAGGCATGAACACTGAAGCTTTCTTT. Translating gives CASSQTGMNTEAFF.